This record looks at one TCR beta chain sequence and its context. This clonotype was seen many times. What antigen it recognizes has not been identified. No much larger clone is present one base from it, and per-base qualities are unavailable. Its CDR3 holds 18 amino acids, cysteine through phenylalanine. The DNA shown is the 54-base CDR3, in frame from base 1. CDR1 is given as MNHEY and CDR2 as SVGAGI, both from the germline V gene. The V end gives up 4 bases and the J end 5 bases, leaving 14 bases in the junction not matched to a gene. These data are taken from a study of human T cells and chemical hapten exposure (TCRdb year 2021). For the study in its entirety: For sensitization, 2% DPC in acetone was applied to a 2 cm by 2 cm area of upper inner arm skin. Blood for TCR sequencing was provided by twenty-nine alopecia patients at one to four time points (pre-sensitization, 2, 6 and 24 weeks). Alopecia areata with under or over 50% scalp involvement, alopecia totalis and alopecia universalis were represented in the patient cohort, which was mostly female. In alopecia patients, the study followed how the peripheral blood TCR repertoire changed in vivo over primary and secondary sensitization to diphenylcyclopropenone (DPC), a hapten. Patient blood was sampled pre-sensitization (week 0) and at 2, 6 and about 24 weeks after DPC sensitization. Patch testing was done on the upper back using Finn chambers containing 0.01% DPC, and results were scored after 6 days according to International Contact Dermatitis Research Group standards. Libraries were combined into a pool for sequencing, and differences in TCR yield between samples came mainly from small differences in library volumes within the pool. Throughout the approximately 25-week study period, patients were also given weekly therapeutic DPC doses on the scalp.

The label giving this sample's time point can be read as: patch test 3, about 24 weeks after DPC sensitization. The treatment or condition label corresponds to: therapeutic diphenylcyclopropenone sensitization with weekly scalp DPC. At each patch-test visit, blood was drawn before the patch test was applied. Patients were considered eligible if aged 18 to 70, diagnosed with alopecia and deemed suitable for DPC therapy, and patients were excluded if pregnant. Unfractionated whole blood was collected in Tempus Blood RNA tubes, and total RNA was extracted from that blood. Overall study outcomes, separate from this receptor: Compared with pre-sensitization or healthy control sets, expanded TCRs formed significantly more large CDR3 similarity clusters, which is consistent with antigen-driven responses. DPC sensitization did not change the number of TCRs with a frequency above 1 in 1000, and there was no evidence of changes in global repertoire structure. Because every patient had alopecia, a presumed autoimmune disease, the patients' immune response might differ from that of healthy individuals. After repeated subsampling, the strength of the expansion versus patch-test correlation and the threshold at which it became significant changed. Patch test score correlated positively with the number of PT1 expanded TCRs, reaching significance at thresholds 8, 16 and 32 but not at 4.

Receptors were amplified or captured by RACE. The instrument was a NextSeq 500. During library preparation, unique molecular identifiers were attached to individual cDNA molecules so that TCRs could be counted in a quantitative, reproducible way. For every blood RNA sample, sequencing covered both the TCR alpha and TCR beta chains. In the paper's pipeline: A median of around 100,000 TCRs per sample was observed, with a range of roughly 20,000 to 700,000. The Decombinator software suite was used to annotate the V, J and CDR3 of the TCR reads. For PS versus PT1 abundance plots, all samples were subsampled to the same number of TCRs (28,000). Expanded TCRs were defined as absent before sensitization and observed at least eight times at the 2-week time point. Starting from the raw public reads, TCRdb applied fastp trimming at Q25, assembled clones with MiXCR and retained in-frame beta chains. One record per CDR3 amino acid sequence lists the most common genes and DNA. TCRdb, not the original authors, processed these V and J calls. The sample table records tens of thousands of distinct CDR3 sequences; approximately 12% of these occur just once. The ten biggest clones cover approximately 6% of the sample.

The material sequenced was whole blood, taken in connection with sensitization to the hapten diphenylcyclopropenone (DPC). The chain is assembled from TRBV6-5 and TRBJ2-1, with 10 bases in between that match TRBD1. This TCR was recovered from a woman between 50 and 59 years old with alopecia areata. Some clones in this sample may be carry-over from other donors' samples. The sequenced DNA: TGTGCCAGCAGTTCCGTGCCGGGTCCCGGGACAGGGGACAATGAGCAGTTCTTC. It codes for CASSSVPGPGTGDNEQFF.